This entry is about one T cell receptor beta chain. Its antigen is not known. This entry comes from a study of CD8+CD57+ T cells in acquired aplastic anemia. Study-level information: Quantities of DNA derived from sorted CD4+ and CD8+ cells averaged approximately 3 ug.

Findings of the study overall: Sharing between patients and controls was observed for around 30 CD8+ CDR3 sequences.

V lost 0 bases and J lost 4, with 7 bases in between. The CDR3 is made up of 14 amino acids. Looked up from germline, CDR1 is ENHRY and CDR2 is SYGVKD. TCR beta VDJ and CDR3 profiling used genomic DNA as template. TCRdb reprocessed the reads via MiXCR and lists one record per CDR3 protein. The data show 74,000 or so distinct CDR3 sequences, with roughly 50% seen just once and about 8% held by the top ten. The sequence was obtained from a human donor in good health, serving as a control. The genes are TRBV10-3 and TRBJ1-5; D is undetermined. Sequencing was performed on sorted CD4+, CD8+, or CD8+CD57+ T cells (not recorded which) from PBMCs. CDR3 residues: CAISESAANQPQHF. The CDR3 nucleotides are TGTGCCATCAGTGAGTCAGCCGCGAATCAGCCCCAGCATTTT.